This T cell receptor (beta chain) was retrieved from a study of Ad26.COV2.S vaccination and SARS-CoV-2 variants (dated by TCRdb to 2020 to 2023). Describing the broader study: Sequencing of the TCRbeta repertoire served to evaluate the specificity and breadth of SARS-CoV-2-reactive T cell receptors following Ad26.COV2.S vaccination. A total of approximately 30 samples were included in the TCR-sequenced set, comprising 19 Ad26.COV2.S vaccine recipients, 5 placebo recipients and 8 SARS-CoV-2 convalescent individuals. What the research found in general, with its limitations: After vaccination, substantial breadth of spike-specific CD8+ and CD4+ T cell responses was reported. Non-spike TCR breadth was comparable between vaccine and placebo recipients, consistent with the vaccine containing only spike. Compared with placebo recipients, Ad26.COV2.S recipients showed higher spike-specific TCR breadth (P = 0.0014). The authors noted that total T cell responses may have been underestimated by the TCR breadth and depth analyses.

Turning to this clone: The antigen it recognizes is unknown. No base quality values were provided; no much bigger clone lies one nucleotide off.

The immunoSEQ Assay was used to sequence TCRbeta CDR3 regions. After extraction, genomic DNA underwent amplification by bias-controlled multiplex PCR, followed by high-throughput sequencing. From the authors' description of their analysis: To quantify the absolute abundance of each unique TCRbeta CDR3 region, sequences were collapsed and filtered. T cell fraction was estimated by normalization of TCRbeta template counts to usable DNA, with usable DNA being measured through amplification of reference genes present in all nucleated cells. Repertoire TCRs were annotated as SARS-CoV-2-specific by exact matching of V gene, CDR3 amino acid sequence and J gene to a known reactive TCR set. The reference SARS-CoV-2 TCR set came from MIRA and was filtered for enrichment in COVID-19-positive ImmuneCODE repertoires, removing public or cross-reactive TCRs. Based on the MIRA antigens, annotated TCRs were further analysed at the level of specific ORF or position within ORF. Breadth was defined as the number of annotated unique rearrangements divided by the total number of unique productive rearrangements, and depth was defined as the summed frequency of the annotated unique rearrangements. Two-sided Wilcoxon rank-sum tests were applied when comparing TCR breadth between groups. TCRdb obtained this table from immuneACCESS and retained in-frame rearrangements with V and J assigned. These tables miss some clones; where compared with another copy, unresolved V genes account for less than half of the shortfall, and the remainder is unexplained. Clonal size and the V and J genes are those of that table, whereas D and trimming came from the DNA. The sample data list some 350,000 clones, and 92% of these were observed just once. The biggest ten clones account for 3.5% to 4.5% of the sample.

Read against the paper, the sample's time point label means: individuals recovered from natural SARS-CoV-2 infection. The receptor was isolated from a human donor who had recovered from COVID-19. The sequences come from peripheral blood, collected after recovery from COVID-19.

The CDR3 has the sequence CASSPTGGLNEKLFF. The DNA is as follows: TGTGCCAGCTCACCAACAGGGGGCCTCAATGAAAAACTGTTTTTT. This sequence uses TRBV18 and TRBJ1-4, with 9 bases in between that match TRBD1. After removal of 2 bases from V and 5 bases from J, the junction retains 3 bases not matched to a gene. CDR1 and CDR2 (KGHSH, LQKENI) derive from the germline V gene. The CDR3 goes from the cysteine to the phenylalanine over 15 residues. CDR3 DNA only is kept here, 45 bases in frame from base 1.